The 8 T cell receptor beta chains below all came from one sample that was sequenced in a study of CD8+CD57+ T cells in acquired aplastic anemia. Investigators profiled TCR beta VDJ and CDR3 from genomic DNA template. MiXCR was run by TCRdb on the reads, yielding one entry per CDR3 protein. The sample includes 300,000 or so distinct CDR3 sequences, approximately 55% of them seen just once. The sequenced sample was sorted CD4+, CD8+, or CD8+CD57+ T cells (not recorded which) from PBMCs. The origin of the receptors is a human donor with severe aplastic anemia or a healthy control (not recorded which).

This clonotype occurred many times. This sequence joins TRBV19 and TRBJ2-7, with TRBD1 matching over 9 bases. Germline V gene data show CDR1 as LNHDA and CDR2 as SQIVND (reference sequence). CDR3 length equals 14 residues. The J segment lost 2 bases and the V segment lost 1 base, leaving 0 bases of the junction unmatched. CDR3 DNA: TGTGCCAGTAGTATAGGACAGGGGGCCTACGAGCAGTACTTC. Amino acid sequence: CASSIGQGAYEQYF.

The chain uses TRBV28 and TRBJ2-7; no firm D call. CDR1 MDHEN and CDR2 SYDVKM come from the germline V gene. The CDR3 spans 13 residues. V lost 1 base, J lost 1 base, and 5 bases lay in between. The CDR3 sequence is CASSLSQSYEQYF. The DNA for the CDR3 is TGTGCCAGCAGTTTATCACAGTCCTACGAGCAGTACTTC.

This clonotype was observed at least ten times. This chain joins TRBV9 and TRBJ2-1, with TRBD2 identical over 15 bases. V shed 6 bases and J 0 bases; nucleotides not matched to a gene: 10. CDR1 and CDR2 from the germline V gene are SGDLS and YYNGEE. This CDR3 region has 19 residues. CDR3 in amino acids: CASTPRGLAGGSSYNEQFF. The CDR3 coding sequence is TGTGCCAGCACCCCTAGGGGACTAGCGGGGGGCAGCTCCTACAATGAGCAGTTCTTC.

The V and J genes are TRBV29-1 and TRBJ1-1; D may be TRBD1 (6 bases). Germline CDR1 SQVTM, CDR2 ANQGSEA. Trimming cost V 6 bases and J 1 base, with 9 bases left between them. The length of the CDR3 is 12 residues. The CDR3 protein is CSVETGNTEAFF. CDR3 nucleotide sequence: TGCAGCGTGGAGACAGGGAACACTGAAGCTTTCTTT.

This clonotype was seen repeatedly, ten times or more. The junction does not match germline at one end; this may be a read error. This chain joins TRBV6-4 and TRBJ2-6; D call uncertain. This CDR3 contains 14 residues. Germline CDR1 MRHNA, CDR2 SNTAGT. DNA for the CDR3: TGTGCCAGCAGCGACTTATCTGGGGCCAACGTCCTGACTTTC. Its translation: CASSDLSGANVLTF.

The chain uses TRBV4-3 and TRBJ2-7; 7 nucleotides agree with TRBD2. This CDR3 comprises 15 residues. Germline V gives CDR1 LGHNA, CDR2 YSLEER. With 6 bases clipped from V and 0 bases from J, the junction kept 8 bases outside the gene matches. CDR3 coding DNA: TGCGCCAGCAGTCACTCCGGGGGGAGCTCCTACGAGCAGTACTTC. It encodes CASSHSGGSSYEQYF.

The rearrangement uses TRBV19 and TRBJ1-1, with 8 bases matching TRBD1. V trimming: 8 bases; J trimming: 5 bases; junction bases outside the gene matches: 7. In germline, CDR1 is LNHDA, CDR2 SQIVND (reference sequence). The CDR3 length is 13 residues. As DNA, the CDR3 is TGTGCCAGTCGAAGGACAGGGCGAACTGAAGCTTTCTTT. Amino acid sequence: CASRRTGRTEAFF.

This sequence joins TRBV20-1 and TRBJ2-7; D possibly corresponds to TRBD2 (5 bases). The germline V gene encodes CDR1 DFQATT and CDR2 SNEGSKA (reference sequence). Trimming left V 1 base short and J 2 bases short, with 12 bases between. This CDR3 comprises 14 residues. The CDR3 spells CSARGEWRPYEQYF. The CDR3 DNA is TGCAGTGCTAGAGGGGAGTGGCGCCCCTACGAGCAGTACTTC.